This passage covers 30 T cell receptor beta chains from one sample sequenced in a study of PD-L1 blockade in urothelial cancer (TCRdb year 2017). Libraries came from the immunoSEQ multiplex PCR assay. TCRdb retrieved this table from immuneACCESS and kept in-frame rearrangements only. Not all clones are present; in checked studies, unresolved V genes account for under half, and no reason is known for the remainder. This sample gives about 63,000 clones in total; 80% to 85% of them show up just once. The top ten hold 3% to 4% of the sample. The time point label of this sample denotes: pretreatment peripheral blood. This sample comprised PBMCs, obtained around atezolizumab (anti-PD-L1) treatment. The origin of the receptors is a man in his 70s with urothelial cancer.

The V gene is TRBV28, the J gene TRBJ2-2; 9 bases fit TRBD2. The length of the CDR3 is 15 residues. The germline V gene encodes CDR1 MDHEN and CDR2 SYDVKM. J lost 6 bases, V lost 2 bases, and 4 bases had no gene match. As DNA, the CDR3 is TGTGCCAGCAGTTTAAGGGGCGGGAGGGCCGGGGAGCTGTTTTTT. This encodes CASSLRGGRAGELFF.

The V and J genes are TRBV19 and TRBJ2-7, with a tentative D call TRBD2 (6 bases). The CDR3 is 14 amino acids. Looked up from germline, CDR1 is LNHDA and CDR2 is SQIVND (reference sequence). The V end was cut by 2 bases, the J end by 4 bases, with 12 bases between. The CDR3 reads CASSITGRGYEQYF. The CDR3 bases are TGTGCCAGTAGTATAACCGGGAGAGGGTACGAGCAGTACTTC.

In its sample, this clone was seen once. DNA for the CDR3: TGTGCCAGCAGTTTAGGGACAGGGGTATTTGCTGAAGCTTTCTTT. This codes for CASSLGTGVFAEAFF. This sequence joins TRBV28 and TRBJ1-1; 10 bases match TRBD1. The germline V gene encodes CDR1 MDHEN and CDR2 SYDVKM. The CDR3 is 15 residues long. J gave up 6 bases and V 2 bases, and 6 bases lay outside the gene matches.

This chain connects TRBV5-1 to TRBJ2-3; D is possibly TRBD2 (6 bases). V was shortened by 1 base and J by 1 base, with 10 bases between the two germline ends. The CDR3 has 15 amino acids. Germline V gene lookup returns CDR1 SGHRS and CDR2 YFSETQ. CDR3 nucleotides: TGCGCCAGCAGCTTGATGTCTAGCGGCACAGATACGCAGTATTTT. Translation: CASSLMSSGTDTQYF. Using reference TRBV5-1 and TRBJ2-3 for the parts outside the CDR3, the full variable domain is KAGVTQTPRYLIKTRGQQVTLSCSPISGHRSVSWYQQTPGQGLQFLFEYFSETQRNKGNFPGRFSGRQFSNSRSEMNVSTLELGDSALYLCASSLMSSGTDTQYFGPGTRLTVL.

The chain uses TRBV4-1 and TRBJ1-4; no definite D call. The germline CDR1 and CDR2 sequences are MGHRA and YSYEKL. Trimming left V 3 bases short and J 3 bases short, with 8 bases between. The CDR3 is 14 amino acids. CDR3 DNA: TGCGCCAGCAGCCAGCCCAGATCTAATGAAAAACTGTTTTTT. This translates into CASSQPRSNEKLFF.

The chain is built from TRBV7-9 and TRBJ2-3, with 9 bases identical to TRBD2. The CDR3 length is 16 residues. V shed 5 bases and J 6 bases; nucleotides not matched to a gene: 12. CDR1 SEHNR and CDR2 FQNEAQ come from the germline V gene (reference sequence). CDR3 DNA: TGTGCCAGCAGCGTGACTAGCGGTTACCGGGGGGATACGCAGTATTTT. It is translated as CASSVTSGYRGDTQYF.

The chain has TRBV4-1 and TRBJ1-4; D is perhaps TRBD1 (6 bases). Germline CDR1 is MGHRA and CDR2 is YSYEKL. This CDR3 has 17 residues. Trimming left V 4 bases short and J 3 bases short, with 18 bases between. The CDR3 DNA is TGCGCCAGCAGCCGGGTCGAAGCGGGGGCAGCTAATGAAAAACTGTTTTTT. Translating gives CASSRVEAGAANEKLFF.

The gene calls are TRBV30 and TRBJ2-5, with TRBD2 matching over 8 bases. Per germline, CDR1 GTSNPN and CDR2 SVGIG (reference sequence). V gave up 6 bases and J gave up 4 bases; unmatched junction bases: 10. The CDR3 is made up of 14 amino acids. CDR3: CACSSGSSGETQYF. CDR3 bases: TGTGCCTGTTCTAGCGGGTCGTCGGGAGAGACCCAGTACTTC.

This clone has a handful of counts. Other DNA sequences in this specimen translate into the identical CDR3. The rearrangement joins TRBV5-1 to TRBJ1-1; tentative D call: TRBD1 (6 bases). The V gene lost 4 bases and the J gene lost 1 base, with 11 bases spanning the gap. CDR1 is SGHRS and CDR2 is YFSETQ in the germline V gene. The length of the CDR3 is 14 residues. The chain's CDR3 is CASSPRTANTEAFF. CDR3 DNA: TGCGCCAGCAGCCCGAGGACAGCGAACACTGAAGCTTTCTTT.

V gene TRBV30 combines with J gene TRBJ1-1; 7 nucleotides agree with TRBD1. Germline assignment: CDR1 GTSNPN and CDR2 SVGIG (reference sequence). The CDR3 is 14 residues long. Trimming took 3 bases from V and 4 from J; bases not matched to a gene: 8. Here the CDR3 reads CAWSVGQFSTEAFF. Here the CDR3 DNA reads TGTGCCTGGAGCGTGGGACAGTTTAGCACTGAAGCTTTCTTT.

V gene TRBV7-3 combines with J gene TRBJ2-1; 8 bases are shared with TRBD2. CDR3 length: 14 amino acids. The trim removed 0 bases at V and 8 bases at J, leaving 3 bases unmatched. CDR1 is SGHTA, CDR2 FQGTGA, per germline. This CDR3 reads CASSLTSGIDEQFF. CDR3 in DNA: TGTGCCAGCAGCTTAACTAGCGGGATTGATGAGCAGTTCTTC.

This clone was counted between two and nine times. The V gene is TRBV18, the J gene TRBJ2-1; a weak D match, TRBD1 (6 bases). The V end was cut by 5 bases, the J end by 8 bases, with 16 bases between. In germline, CDR1 is KGHSH, CDR2 LQKENI. The CDR3 is made up of 14 amino acids. CDR3 sequence reads: CASSGWTAPDEQFF. DNA of the CDR3: TGTGCCAGCTCAGGGTGGACAGCCCCTGATGAGCAGTTCTTC.

The V call is TRBV7-2, the J call TRBJ2-7; TRBD2 is a possible D gene (5 bases). The CDR3 contains 15 residues. Trimming stripped 2 bases from V and 2 bases from J, with 13 bases between. Per germline, CDR1 SGHTA and CDR2 FQGNSA. CDR3 nucleotides: TGTGCCAGCAGCTTATCGTTCGGGATGGCCTACGAGCAGTACTTC. Protein product: CASSLSFGMAYEQYF.

V gene TRBV27 combines with J gene TRBJ1-3; TRBD1 matches at 12 bases. V lost 4 bases to trimming and J lost 3 bases; unmatched junction nucleotides: 7. Germline V gene lookup returns CDR1 MNHEY and CDR2 SMNVEV (reference sequence). This CDR3 has 17 residues. The DNA for the CDR3 is TGTGCCAGCAGTTCCTCCGGGACAGGGGGCTTTGGAAACACCATATATTTT. Translating gives CASSSSGTGGFGNTIYF.

The chain joins TRBV27 to TRBJ2-7, with 9 nucleotides matching TRBD1. V shed 7 bases, J shed 6 bases, and the junction held 10 bases outside the gene matches. This CDR3 region has 14 residues. Germline values: CDR1 MNHEY, CDR2 SMNVEV (reference sequence). Written as DNA, the CDR3 is TGTGCCAGCAATCCGGGACAGGGAATCGGCGAGCAGTACTTC. Its protein is CASNPGQGIGEQYF.

This clone was counted only a few times. This rearrangement joins TRBV7-9 to TRBJ2-5; 7 positions agree with TRBD1. CDR1 is SEHNR and CDR2 is FQNEAQ in the germline V gene (reference sequence). The ends lost 3 bases at V and 5 bases at J; junction bases unmatched: 6. The CDR3 is 14 amino acids. As DNA, the CDR3 is TGTGCCAGCAGCTTGGACAGGCTTACGGAGACCCAGTACTTC. Protein sequence: CASSLDRLTETQYF.

In regard to this clone: At one of its ends the junction is not consistent with the germline gene, which may arise from a read error. This chain joins TRBV9 and TRBJ2-2; possible D gene TRBD1, 6 bases. CDR1 is SGDLS and CDR2 is YYNGEE in the germline V gene. CDR3 length: 19 residues. The chain's CDR3 is CASSVSGARVSGNSGELFF. In nucleotides, the CDR3 is TGTGCCAGCAGCGTTTCAGGGGCAAGGGTCTCCGGGAACTCCGGGGAGCTGTTTTTT.

The V call is TRBV7-9, the J call TRBJ2-5; 10 nucleotides agree with TRBD2. Germline V gene sequence: CDR1 SEHNR, CDR2 FQNEAQ (reference sequence). The CDR3 loop spans 15 amino acids. V lost 8 bases to trimming and J lost 1 base; unmatched junction nucleotides: 7. This chain's CDR3 is CASALGTSVQETQYF. CDR3 DNA: TGTGCCAGCGCCCTTGGGACTAGCGTCCAAGAGACCCAGTACTTC. Variable domain in full (rest from reference TRBV7-9 and TRBJ2-5): DTGVSQNPRHKITKRGQNVTFRCDPISEHNRLYWYRQTLGQGPEFLTYFQNEAQLEKSRLLSDRFSAERPKGSFSTLEIQRTEQGDSAMYLCASALGTSVQETQYFGPGTRLLVL.

V gene TRBV6-1 combines with J gene TRBJ1-5, with 7 bases that match TRBD1. J lost 0 bases, V lost 6 bases, and 5 bases had no gene match. CDR1 and CDR2 (germline): MNHNS, SASEGT. This CDR3 has 15 residues. The DNA for the CDR3 is TGTGCCAGCAGCCTTGGACAGGCTAGCAATCAGCCCCAGCATTTT. Translation: CASSLGQASNQPQHF.

The V and J genes are TRBV7-9 and TRBJ1-1; tentative D call: TRBD1 (6 bases). Trimming took off 5 bases at V and 2 bases at J, with 12 bases between the two ends. Germline CDR1 and CDR2: SEHNR and FQNEAQ (reference sequence). CDR3 length: 14 amino acids. The CDR3, as DNA: TGTGCCAGCAGCCCCGACAGGCCCAACACTGAAGCTTTCTTT. It is translated as CASSPDRPNTEAFF.

The V gene is TRBV18, the J gene TRBJ2-7, with 9 bases fitting TRBD1. Germline trimming cut 6 bases from V and 3 bases from J; bases unmatched to any gene: 9. The germline V gene encodes CDR1 KGHSH and CDR2 LQKENI. CDR3 size: 15 residues. The CDR3 DNA reads TGTGCCAGCTCCGCCGGGACAGGGACCCACTACGAGCAGTACTTC. It codes for CASSAGTGTHYEQYF.

This clone has just a few counts. V and J are TRBV19 and TRBJ2-2; unclear D gene. The CDR3 sequence is 12 residues long. Germline CDR1 and CDR2: LNHDA and SQIVND (reference sequence). The V and J ends lost 3 bases and 8 bases respectively, with 7 bases between them. The CDR3 sequence: CASSIGSGELFF. The CDR3 DNA is TGTGCCAGTAGTATCGGGTCAGGGGAGCTGTTTTTT.

Only one count was recorded for this clone. The rearrangement links TRBV20-1 to TRBJ1-1; D not resolved. Trimming left V 8 bases short and J 1 base short, with 8 bases between. The CDR3 is 11 residues long. Germline V CDR1 and CDR2: DFQATT, SNEGSKA (reference sequence). The CDR3 DNA is TGCAGTTATCAGAAGAACACTGAAGCTTTCTTT. This encodes CSYQKNTEAFF.

The chain employs TRBV29-1 and TRBJ2-2; D might be TRBD2 (6 bases). From germline, CDR1 is SQVTM and CDR2 ANQGSEA. V gave up 4 bases and J gave up 16 bases, with 16 bases separating them. The CDR3 loop spans 11 amino acids. The CDR3 DNA reads as TGCAGCGTTGGCGCGGGGCGGGATCAGTTTTTT. This gives the protein CSVGAGRDQFF.

This rearrangement joins TRBV11-2 to TRBJ2-1, with no clear D. Germline V gene lookup returns CDR1 SGHAT and CDR2 FQNNGV. Trimming took 0 bases from V and 7 from J, leaving 10 bases between them. The CDR3 runs 14 residues. CDR3 DNA sequence: TGTGCCAGCAGCTTAGATCAGAGGTGGAATGAGCAGTTCTTC. Protein product: CASSLDQRWNEQFF.

V gene TRBV19 combines with J gene TRBJ2-2, with 14 positions matching TRBD2. The germline V gene has CDR1 LNHDA and CDR2 SQIVND (reference sequence). The CDR3 is 17 amino acids. V gave up 5 bases and J gave up 7 bases; unmatched junction bases: 9. For the CDR3, the DNA is TGTGCCAGTAGTCCATCCGGACTAGCGGGAGGAGGCGGGGAGCTGTTTTTT. Translating gives CASSPSGLAGGGGELFF.

This clone was picked up a small number of times. The CDR3 is CASRGRDNFYNEQFF. For the CDR3, the DNA is TGTGCCAGCAGAGGCCGGGACAATTTCTACAATGAGCAGTTCTTC. The rearrangement joins TRBV6-5 to TRBJ2-1; the D gene is possibly TRBD1 (6 bases). Germline V lookup: CDR1 MNHEY, CDR2 SVGAGI. The CDR3 has 15 residues. The V end lost 6 bases, the J end lost 3 bases, and 15 bases lay between the germline ends.

The chain is built from TRBV6-5 and TRBJ2-5; 12 bases fit TRBD1. The CDR3 extends over 14 amino acids. The ends lost 8 bases at V and 4 bases at J; junction bases unmatched: 5. Germline-derived CDR1 and CDR2 are MNHEY and SVGAGI. CDR3 nucleotide sequence: TGTGCCAGCGGACGGGACAGGGGGCGAGAGACCCAGTACTTC. Translating it yields CASGRDRGRETQYF.

The V gene is TRBV5-5, the J gene TRBJ2-1, with 12 bases aligning to TRBD2. Germline-derived CDR1 and CDR2 are SGHKS and YYEKEE (reference sequence). This CDR3 region has 17 residues. V lost 2 bases and J lost 7; bases outside the gene matches: 10. CDR3 region: CASSFRLAGVPGNEQFF. The CDR3 nucleotides are TGTGCCAGCAGCTTTCGACTAGCGGGAGTTCCGGGGAATGAGCAGTTCTTC.

The V call is TRBV7-6, the J call TRBJ2-7; 9 bases agree with TRBD1. The junction had 7 bases not matched to a gene; V was cut back by 5 bases and J by 5 bases. This CDR3 contains 14 residues. The germline gives CDR1 SGHVS, CDR2 FNYEAQ. The CDR3 here is CASSTRTGAHEQYF. The CDR3 region has the DNA TGTGCCAGCAGCACCCGGACAGGGGCCCACGAGCAGTACTTC.